This T cell receptor (beta chain) was captured in a study of blood T cell repertoires in COVID-19. Turning to the study itself: Acute-phase and convalescent COVID-19 samples originated in the United States, Italy and Spain. Sample material is recorded as cDNA or gDNA derived from T cells, B-cell-depleted T cells, or PBMCs.

The V end lost 8 bases, the J end lost 5 bases, and 19 bases lay between the germline ends. The CDR3 spans 15 residues. Germline CDR1 is MDHEN and CDR2 is SYDVKM. This clone was counted a single time. The protocol was immunoSEQ multiplex PCR, while the TCRdb copy is restricted to in-frame clones and leaves out a portion. The repertoire holds some 150,000 clones, with around 87% as singletons. V usage is TRBV28 and J usage is TRBJ2-1; the D gene is possibly TRBD1 (7 bases). Sequencing used peripheral blood. This sequence was found in a human donor in a cohort sampled during active COVID-19. In DNA, the CDR3 is TGTGCCAGCCTCCCAGGGGGGCCGCTCCACAATGAGCAGTTCTTC. This codes for CASLPGGPLHNEQFF.